These 26 T cell receptor beta chains were sequenced from one sample in a study of vaccination and CD4 T cells after COVID-19. These TCRs' antigens remain unknown. The time point: late sampling 161 to 241 days after vaccination in three convalescent patients. Specified treatment: roughly ten-day PBMC culture with coronavirus spike peptide pools or control peptides (ViraFEST assay). Sequenced with the Oncomine TCR Beta short-read assay was DNA taken from cultured CD4+ T cells. TCRdb fed the PCR reads into MiXCR, producing one record per CDR3 protein. The sample includes around 15,000 distinct CDR3 sequences, roughly half of them seen just once. The source material was CD4+ T cells from blood, cultured in vitro, sampled about 7 months after SARS-CoV-2 vaccination. Source of these receptors: a human donor who had recovered from COVID-19.

The chain couples TRBV4-3 to TRBJ1-6, with 10 bases lining up with TRBD1. The CDR3 totals 19 residues. The V gene's germline CDR1 is LGHNA and CDR2 YSLEER. Trimming took 0 bases from V and 9 from J; bases not matched to a gene: 14. The CDR3 DNA is TGCGCCAGCAGCCAAGATACGGGACAGGGGATGGTCGGGGGTTCACCCCTCCACTTT. It translates to CASSQDTGQGMVGGSPLHF.

The chain links TRBV20-1 to TRBJ1-2; D unresolved. From germline, CDR1 is DFQATT and CDR2 SNEGSKA (reference sequence). This CDR3 comprises 14 residues. Trimming shortened V by 1 base and J by 6 bases, and 15 bases separated the two germline ends. Written as DNA, the CDR3 is TGCAGTGCTAGAGCAGCGACGGCTTTGGATGGCTACACCTTC. It codes for CSARAATALDGYTF.

This clonotype was detected a few times. The chain is built from TRBV20-1 and TRBJ1-2; 9 nucleotides match TRBD1. Germline V gene data show CDR1 as DFQATT and CDR2 as SNEGSKA (reference sequence). The CDR3 totals 11 residues. V shed 7 bases, J shed 5 bases, and the junction held 2 bases outside the gene matches. CDR3 DNA sequence: TGCAGTGGGGACAGGGAGTATGGCTACACCTTC. The encoded protein is CSGDREYGYTF.

V gene TRBV20-1 combines with J gene TRBJ1-1, with 7 nucleotides matching TRBD1. CDR1 DFQATT and CDR2 SNEGSKA come from the germline V gene (reference sequence). The ends lost 0 bases at V and 5 bases at J; junction bases unmatched: 3. The CDR3 runs 13 residues. The CDR3 DNA is TGCAGTGCTAGAGAAACAGGGGCGACTGAAGCTTTCTTT. It translates to CSARETGATEAFF.

The chain couples TRBV29-1 to TRBJ2-5, with 7 bases aligning to TRBD1. The CDR3 has 12 residues. The ends lost 6 bases at V and 4 bases at J; junction bases unmatched: 5. Germline V lookup: CDR1 SQVTM, CDR2 ANQGSEA. The CDR3 is CSVGQAIETQYF. The CDR3 nucleotides are TGCAGCGTCGGACAGGCCATAGAGACCCAGTACTTC.

This clonotype appeared a few times. The chain carries TRBV2 and TRBJ2-3; TRBD2 agrees at 13 bases. Trimming removed 5 bases from V and 4 bases from J; junction bases left unmatched: 0. Germline V gene data show CDR1 as SNHLY and CDR2 as FYNNEI. The CDR3 consists of 14 residues. CDR3 sequence: CASSTSGGADTQYF. The CDR3 region has the DNA TGTGCCAGCAGTACTAGCGGGGGGGCAGATACGCAGTATTTT. Combining the CDR3 with reference TRBV2 and TRBJ2-3 gives the whole variable domain EPEVTQTPSHQVTQMGQEVILRCVPISNHLYFYWYRQILGQKVEFLVSFYNNEISEKSEIFDDQFSVERPDGSNFTLKIRSTKLEDSAMYFCASSTSGGADTQYFGPGTRLTVL.

This rearrangement joins TRBV20-1 to TRBJ1-1; D is perhaps TRBD1 (5 bases). CDR3 length: 13 residues. Germline CDR1 reads DFQATT; CDR2 reads SNEGSKA (reference sequence). Trimming removed 2 bases from V and 10 bases from J, with 17 bases in between. CDR3 protein: CSARFPGVNGAFF. DNA of the CDR3: TGCAGTGCTAGATTCCCGGGGGTGAACGGAGCTTTCTTT.

This clonotype was found a few times. The chain uses TRBV6-1 and TRBJ2-5; tentative D call: TRBD2 (6 bases). The CDR3 runs 13 residues. V lost 9 bases, J lost 2 bases, and 13 bases lay in between. Germline V lookup: CDR1 MNHNS, CDR2 SASEGT. The CDR3: CASKRTIQETQYF. The CDR3 DNA follows: TGTGCCAGTAAGCGGACTATACAAGAGACCCAGTACTTC.

The chain recombines TRBV20-1 with TRBJ2-3; TRBD1 is a possible D gene (5 bases). Germline V gene lookup returns CDR1 DFQATT and CDR2 SNEGSKA (reference sequence). The V gene lost 4 bases and the J gene lost 3 bases, with 14 bases spanning the gap. This CDR3 comprises 14 residues. As DNA, the CDR3 is TGCAGTGCTAATAAGGGGCTAAGGACAGATACGCAGTATTTT. The encoded protein is CSANKGLRTDTQYF.

This clonotype is labeled as medium-sized. V and J are TRBV10-3 and TRBJ1-5; D is unresolved. This CDR3 is built from 13 residues. CDR1 is ENHRY and CDR2 is SYGVKD in the germline V gene. Trimming cost V 8 bases and J 0 bases, with 8 bases left between them. The CDR3 nucleotides read TGTGCCATCGGCTCGGATAGCAATCAGCCCCAGCATTTT. This gives the protein CAIGSDSNQPQHF.

V gene TRBV28 combines with J gene TRBJ1-5; weak D call: TRBD1 (5 bases). V was pared by 6 bases and J by 1 base, with 10 bases between. CDR1 and CDR2 from the germline V gene are MDHEN and SYDVKM. The CDR3 has 14 amino acids. The CDR3 reads CASRGSGSNQPQHF. The CDR3 nucleotides are TGTGCCAGCAGGGGGTCAGGGAGCAATCAGCCCCAGCATTTT.

This chain joins TRBV23-1 and TRBJ1-1; perhaps TRBD1 as D (5 bases). TRBV23-1 is an ORF, and what it does is uncertain. This CDR3 has 17 amino acids. Trimming stripped 6 bases from V and 4 bases from J, with 24 bases between. The CDR3 loop is CASSPPQCGGNSTEAFF. CDR3 sequence (DNA): TGCGCCAGCAGCCCCCCCCAGTGTGGGGGGAATAGCACTGAAGCTTTCTTT.

The CDR3 sequence is CASSVDGELFF. The CDR3 region has the DNA TGTGCCAGCAGCGTGGACGGGGAGCTGTTTTTT. This sequence joins TRBV7-6 and TRBJ2-2; D gene ambiguous. Germline CDR1 and CDR2: SGHVS and FNYEAQ. The ends were cut back, 5 bases at V and 7 bases at J, with 5 bases in the middle. The CDR3 is 11 residues long.

The J gene is TRBJ2-1, the V gene TRBV20-1; TRBD2 agrees at 16 bases. After removal of 5 bases from V and 4 bases from J, the junction contained 8 bases not matched to a gene. This CDR3 is built from 17 residues. Germline values: CDR1 DFQATT, CDR2 SNEGSKA (reference sequence). CDR3 sequence reads: CSAGGLAGGLNYNEQFF. The CDR3 nucleotides read TGCAGTGCTGGGGGACTAGCGGGAGGGCTTAATTACAATGAGCAGTTCTTC.

The J gene is TRBJ2-7, the V gene TRBV7-8; D is possibly TRBD1 or TRBD2 (5 bases each). Trimming pared 4 bases from V and 0 bases from J, leaving 13 bases between. Per the germline V gene, CDR1 is SGHVS and CDR2 is FQNEAQ. The CDR3 spans 15 residues. The chain's CDR3 is CASSSLDGTSYEQYF. In nucleotides, the CDR3 is TGTGCCAGCAGCTCGTTGGACGGGACCTCCTACGAGCAGTACTTC.

CDR3: CSATMGRDYGYTF. The DNA of the CDR3 is TGCAGTGCCACAATGGGCAGAGACTATGGCTACACCTTC. This chain uses TRBV20-1 with TRBJ1-2; D remains unclear. CDR3 length equals 13 residues. The V and J ends lost 6 bases and 3 bases respectively, with 14 bases between them. Germline V gene lookup returns CDR1 DFQATT and CDR2 SNEGSKA (reference sequence).

The CDR3 DNA sequence: TGTGCCAGCTCCCGGGACAGCTTCTACGAGCAGTACTTC. It is translated as CASSRDSFYEQYF. The chain links TRBV18 to TRBJ2-7; TRBD1 matches 7 bases. Germline CDR1 is KGHSH and CDR2 is LQKENI. The CDR3 has 13 residues. The J segment lost 3 bases and the V segment lost 6 bases, leaving 5 bases of the junction unmatched.

Concerning this clonotype itself: Its ends do not fully match the called genes, so a read error is possible. This chain joins TRBV6-5 and TRBJ2-1, with D possibly matching TRBD2 (5 bases). The CDR3 spans 13 residues. Germline CDR1 and CDR2: MNHEY and SVGAGI. The CDR3 region is CANSYGAGDEQFF. CDR3 nucleotide sequence: TGTGCCAACAGTTACGGAGCCGGGGATGAGCAGTTCTTC.

The chain has TRBV6-1 and TRBJ1-2; D not resolved. Germline V CDR1 and CDR2: MNHNS, SASEGT. Trimming took 5 bases from V and 0 from J, leaving 4 bases between them. The CDR3 loop spans 12 amino acids. The CDR3 sequence is CASSQTNYGYTF. DNA of the CDR3: TGTGCCAGCAGTCAAACTAACTATGGCTACACCTTC.

This clonotype was seen only a few times. The chain joins TRBV7-9 to TRBJ2-4, with unresolved D. The CDR3 runs to 12 residues. Per germline, CDR1 SEHNR and CDR2 FQNEAQ (reference sequence). Deletions cut 6 bases from V and 8 bases from J, with 11 bases between. CDR3 sequence reads: CASSRPVDIQYF. The DNA of the CDR3 is TGTGCCAGCAGTCGGCCGGTCGACATTCAGTACTTC.

This chain uses TRBV15 with TRBJ1-6, with D uncertain. CDR1 and CDR2 from the germline V gene are LNHNV and YYDKDF (reference sequence). Trimming took 2 bases from V and 14 from J, leaving 13 bases between them. This CDR3 comprises 13 residues. CDR3 nucleotide sequence: TGTGCCACCAGCAGATCCCGCGTCTCGTCCCTCCACTTT. Its protein product is CATSRSRVSSLHF.

The rearrangement links TRBV21-1 to TRBJ2-7; TRBD1 was called by the table and not checked on the DNA. TRBV21-1 is a recognized pseudogene. The CDR3 length is 20 residues. In nucleotides, the CDR3 is TGTGCCAGCAGTAAAAGTGGGGGACACTTACCCCGTACAGTCTCCTACGAGCAGTACTTC. This encodes CASSKSGGHLPRTVSYEQYF.

This clonotype has just a few counts. The rearrangement links TRBV12-3 or TRBV12-4 to TRBJ1-1; D not resolved. The CDR3 runs to 16 residues. V was shortened by 1 base and J by 0 bases, with 12 bases between the two germline ends. The CDR3 region is CASSLVVGWVNTEAFF. The CDR3 DNA follows: TGTGCCAGCAGTTTAGTCGTCGGGTGGGTGAACACTGAAGCTTTCTTT.

This clonotype was counted a few times. The chain carries TRBV15 and TRBJ2-3; D is ambiguous. The V and J ends lost 6 bases and 0 bases respectively, with 7 bases between them. The V gene's germline CDR1 is LNHNV and CDR2 YYDKDF (reference sequence). There are 13 residues in the CDR3. This CDR3 is CATSRLSTDTQYF. The CDR3 coding sequence is TGTGCCACCAGTCGACTTAGCACAGATACGCAGTATTTT.

The CDR3 DNA reads as TGCAGTGCCAGGAACCGGGGGCGGGGAGGAGAGACCCAGTACTTC. Amino acids: CSARNRGRGGETQYF. The chain uses TRBV20-1 and TRBJ2-5, with D possibly called TRBD1 or TRBD2 (6 bases each). CDR3 length equals 15 residues. The germline CDR1 and CDR2 sequences are DFQATT and SNEGSKA (reference sequence). Trimming stripped 6 bases from V and 4 bases from J, with 21 bases between.

Turning to this clonotype: Sequence at one end of the junction differs from germline and may be a read error. V usage is TRBV6-5 and J usage is TRBJ1-6; D may be TRBD1 (6 bases). Germline CDR1 MNHEY, CDR2 SVGAGI. The CDR3 sequence is 13 residues long. This chain's CDR3 is CASSSISSQGPRF. DNA for the CDR3: TGTGCCAGCAGTTCAATCTCGTCACAGGGCCCTCGGTTT.